What follows is one T cell receptor (beta chain) and its context. The data are from a study of cytomegalovirus exposure and HLA in healthy donors. Overall study context: Within the Caucasian-associated ancestry cluster were roughly 82% of the roughly 430 genotyped donors.

The study ran its PCR with 60 Vbeta and 13 Jbeta primers. Repertoires were generated with immunoSEQ multiplex PCR, while TCRdb's copy carries only in-frame clones and drops some. The sample includes 60,000 to 85,000 clones, about 79% of them seen just once. Per the germline V gene, CDR1 is SEHNR and CDR2 is FQNEAQ (reference sequence). Trimming shortened V by 5 bases and J by 3 bases, and 14 bases separated the two germline ends. This CDR3 comprises 14 residues. The rearrangement links TRBV7-9 to TRBJ2-7; D is perhaps TRBD1 (6 bases). Sequenced: PBMCs. The receptor's source is a man aged 65 to 79 in good health and CMV-seropositive. CDR3 in DNA: TGTGCCAGCAGCCTGTCCGGACAGATCTACGAGCAGTACTTC. Amino acid sequence: CASSLSGQIYEQYF.